This paragraph reports one T cell receptor (beta chain). Its antigen remains unidentified. The data were obtained in a study of early T cells in non-severe SARS-CoV-2 infection. In the study overall: Sequencing used unsorted whole-blood bulk RNA, so chains lack pairing.

Separate cDNA molecules each had unique molecular identifiers attached to them. TCRdb used MiXCR to reprocess the 5' RACE reads, holding one entry per CDR3 protein. The sample lists around 82,000 distinct CDR3 sequences; roughly 12% were seen once. CDR1 and CDR2 (germline): MNHEY, SMNVEV (reference sequence). The V gene lost 2 bases and the J gene lost 3 bases, with 17 bases spanning the gap. The CDR3 totals 17 residues. Overall study results and limits: There was a bias toward anti-spike CD8 responses in VDJdb matching, which missed private and CD4 specificities.

The chain combines TRBV27 with TRBJ2-4; a weak D match, TRBD1 (6 bases). Sequenced input: whole blood. The clonotype originates from an adult who was a healthcare worker with PCR-confirmed SARS-CoV-2 infection or an uninfected control (not recorded which). CDR3 bases: TGTGCCAGCAGTTTACGAGTGGCAGGGGTGGGCAAAAACATTCAGTACTTC. It encodes CASSLRVAGVGKNIQYF.